These 30 T cell receptor beta chains originate from one sample sequenced in a study of T cells expressing NK-cell markers. TCRdb derives one entry per CDR3 protein from the 5' RACE reads, leaving out DNA. The ten top clones account for almost 1.5%, within a sample of about 430,000 distinct CDR3 sequences. The sequenced material came from blood T cells: a sorted CD56 or NKG2C T cell subset, CD4+ or CD8+ T cells, or bulk PBMC T cells (not recorded which). Source of these receptors: a woman in her fifties or sixties in good health.

The V and J genes are TRBV7-2 and TRBJ2-3. Germline V gene lookup returns CDR1 SGHTA and CDR2 FQGNSA. There are 13 residues in the CDR3. The CDR3: CASSPDLTDTQYF.

The chain employs TRBV5-6 and TRBJ2-2; TCRdb proposes TRBD1, but this gene call is untestable without DNA. The CDR3 spans 12 residues. The germline gives CDR1 SGHDT, CDR2 YYEEEE. The CDR3 loop is CASTTGSGELFF.

The chain employs TRBV20-1 and TRBJ2-1; TCRdb designates TRBD1, a call that cannot be tested without DNA. The germline V gene has CDR1 DFQATT and CDR2 SNEGSKA (reference sequence). CDR3 length: 15 residues. The CDR3 spells CSAIEQGGSYNEQFF.

The chain couples TRBV5-1 to TRBJ2-4; absent DNA, TCRdb's TRBD1 call cannot be checked. CDR1 and CDR2 (germline): SGHRS, YFSETQ. The CDR3 spans 15 residues. CDR3 amino acids: CASSVDALGGNIQYF.

This sequence joins TRBV14 and TRBJ2-1. CDR3 length equals 16 residues. CDR1 is SGHDN and CDR2 is FVKESK in the germline V gene. The CDR3 here is CASSQTRRGSYNEQFF.

J is TRBJ2-3 and V is TRBV20-1; TCRdb lists TRBD2, though no DNA is available to test this call. This CDR3 region has 15 residues. The germline CDR1 and CDR2 sequences are DFQATT and SNEGSKA (reference sequence). CDR3 amino acids: CSAPRLARVEDTQYF.

This sequence joins TRBV24-1 and TRBJ2-1; TCRdb reports TRBD2, a call that lacks DNA to check it against. Germline lookup yields CDR1 KGHDR and CDR2 SFDVKD. The CDR3 contains 15 residues. The CDR3 spells CATSDRDSTYNEQFF.

J is TRBJ2-1 and V is TRBV5-1. Germline lookup yields CDR1 SGHRS and CDR2 YFSETQ. The length of the CDR3 is 17 residues. CDR3 sequence reads: CASSLDVGYSDYNEQFF.

The V gene is TRBV19, the J gene TRBJ1-1; there is no DNA to check the TCRdb D call of TRBD1. Germline CDR1 reads LNHDA; CDR2 reads SQIVND (reference sequence). The CDR3 is made up of 15 amino acids. The CDR3 loop reads CASSISGQMNTEAFF.

The chain links TRBV24-1 to TRBJ2-1; the TCRdb call, TRBD1, lacks DNA for checking. Germline V CDR1 and CDR2: KGHDR, SFDVKD. There are 13 residues in the CDR3. The chain's CDR3 is CATSDPGPGEQFF.

V gene TRBV11-3 combines with J gene TRBJ2-7; there is no DNA to check the TCRdb D call of TRBD1. CDR3 size: 13 residues. In germline, CDR1 is SGHNT, CDR2 YENEEA. The CDR3 spells CAIRQGSSYEQYF.

The rearrangement joins TRBV3-1 to TRBJ1-1. Germline V gene sequence: CDR1 LGHDT, CDR2 YNNKEL (reference sequence). The CDR3 has 13 residues. CDR3 region: CASTRQMNTEAFF.

The chain uses TRBV11-2 and TRBJ2-1; without DNA, the TCRdb call of TRBD2 cannot be checked. Germline CDR1 SGHAT, CDR2 FQNNGV. The CDR3 is made up of 14 amino acids. CDR3 residues: CASSLVGRSNEQFF.

V gene TRBV12-3 or TRBV12-4 combines with J gene TRBJ1-5. The CDR3 runs to 13 residues. The CDR3 is CASSPDINQPQHF.

This chain uses TRBV12-3 or TRBV12-4 with TRBJ2-7; the TRBD1 assignment by TCRdb is unverifiable without DNA. The CDR3 has 12 amino acids. The chain's CDR3 is CATGDRISEQYF.

The V and J genes are TRBV6-1 and TRBJ1-2; TCRdb lists TRBD1, though no DNA is available to test this call. Germline V gene lookup returns CDR1 MNHNS and CDR2 SASEGT. The CDR3 extends over 14 amino acids. CDR3: CASRVETGNYGYTF.

This sequence joins TRBV5-1 and TRBJ2-5. In germline, CDR1 is SGHRS, CDR2 YFSETQ. The CDR3 length is 12 residues. The CDR3 region is CASSANQETQYF.

CDR3 amino acids: CASSQEPHEQYF. V usage is TRBV4-1 and J usage is TRBJ2-7. Germline V CDR1 and CDR2: MGHRA, YSYEKL. This CDR3 spans 12 amino acids.

The chain couples TRBV12-3 or TRBV12-4 to TRBJ2-5; absent DNA, TCRdb's TRBD2 call cannot be checked. The CDR3 spans 16 residues. Here the CDR3 reads CASSLGSGTSQETQYF.

CDR3 sequence: CAISESGLTYEQYF. J is TRBJ2-7 and V is TRBV10-3. CDR3 length: 14 residues. Germline lookup yields CDR1 ENHRY and CDR2 SYGVKD.

The chain recombines TRBV5-1 with TRBJ2-3; TCRdb's D call of TRBD1 is untestable without DNA. Germline V gives CDR1 SGHRS, CDR2 YFSETQ. There are 13 residues in the CDR3. CDR3: CASSLLPVDTQYF.

V gene TRBV11-2 combines with J gene TRBJ2-3. Germline V lookup: CDR1 SGHAT, CDR2 FQNNGV. CDR3 size: 16 residues. CDR3 residues: CASSQRGDSSTDTQYF.

This chain joins TRBV6-1 and TRBJ1-1. In germline, CDR1 is MNHNS, CDR2 SASEGT. There are 12 residues in the CDR3. The CDR3 is CASSASNTEAFF.

CDR3 sequence reads: CASTPGGPEAFF. V usage is TRBV25-1 and J usage is TRBJ1-1; TCRdb lists TRBD1, though no DNA is available to test this call. Germline CDR1 reads MGHDK; CDR2 reads SYGVNS. This CDR3 comprises 12 residues.

The CDR3 reads CASSLGPAGNNEQFF. J is TRBJ2-1 and V is TRBV5-1; the TCRdb D gene call, TRBD1, has no DNA to confirm it. CDR1 and CDR2 (germline): SGHRS, YFSETQ. The CDR3 is 15 amino acids.

J is TRBJ2-3 and V is TRBV5-1; the TRBD2 assignment by TCRdb is unverifiable without DNA. Germline lookup yields CDR1 SGHRS and CDR2 YFSETQ. The CDR3 has 14 residues. CDR3: CASSLEVRGDTQYF.

The chain uses TRBV3-1 and TRBJ2-1; TCRdb selects TRBD2, and the lack of DNA leaves this call unchecked. From germline, CDR1 is LGHDT and CDR2 YNNKEL (reference sequence). This CDR3 region has 15 residues. The CDR3: CASSQGRTTWLEQFF.

V and J are TRBV10-3 and TRBJ1-6. The CDR3 totals 17 residues. Germline CDR1 and CDR2: ENHRY and SYGVKD. The CDR3 loop is CAISESTGPGGNSPLHF.

The genes are TRBV19 and TRBJ2-5; TCRdb gives TRBD1 as the D gene, but with no DNA this cannot be confirmed. This CDR3 region has 15 residues. Germline values: CDR1 LNHDA, CDR2 SQIVND (reference sequence). This CDR3 is CASRTGQGPFETQYF.

The chain uses TRBV2 and TRBJ1-1. CDR1 and CDR2 (germline): SNHLY, FYNNEI. The CDR3 is made up of 13 amino acids. CDR3: CASTLDLNTEAFF.